Listed below are T cell receptor beta chains from one sample, sequenced in a study of blood T cell repertoires in COVID-19. The method was immunoSEQ multiplex PCR; TCRdb's version includes in-frame clones alone and lacks a portion of them. The sample records a few hundred thousand clones, 87% being singletons. Sequences were obtained from peripheral blood. The receptors were gathered from a man in his forties or fifties with active or convalescent COVID-19. Both conserved end residues are trimmed from each CDR3. D genes are given only for firm matches.

D gene,J gene,V gene,CDR3 length,CDR3 protein
.,TRBJ2-3,TRBV7-8,10,ALRGVGDTQY
.,TRBJ2-7,TRBV6-2/TRBV6-3,12,ASSTGTRGSEQY
.,TRBJ2-7,TRBV6-4,12,ASSDLTASYEQY
.,TRBJ1-6,TRBV27,11,ASSSTDNSPLH
.,TRBJ1-4,TRBV19,10,ASSIDGGKLF
TRBD1,TRBJ2-2,TRBV5-6,13,ASSFRTGRNGELF
.,TRBJ2-7,TRBV12-3/TRBV12-4,10,ASSLSRYEQY
TRBD2,TRBJ2-1,TRBV5-4,17,ASSLAGRLSGGSYNEQF
.,TRBJ2-3,TRBV7-2,16,ASSLGSQTRDFTDTQY
.,TRBJ2-3,TRBV5-1,14,ASSLDFLPHTDTQY
.,TRBJ2-1,TRBV5-4,12,ASSFGTQNNEQF